Below, 17 T cell receptor beta chains from the same sample are listed, as sequenced in a study of regulatory T cells in long-lasting Graves disease. Time point defined: newly diagnosed GD, antithyroid drugs for less than 3 months. The TCR library used RNA extracted from PBMCs. Both iRepertoire HTBI primers and Arm-PCR of CDR3 regions were used to build the TCR beta libraries. MiXCR, applied by TCRdb to the multiplex PCR reads, yields one record per CDR3 protein. The table records over 450,000 distinct CDR3 sequences, around 12% of them present only once. These same data were also listed under a study on T cells in Graves' hyperthyroidism and ophthalmopathy.

This specimen was peripheral blood mononuclear cells (PBMCs), taken at new diagnosis, from a patient treated with antithyroid drugs. These receptors all come from a woman under 40 with Graves disease.

This chain joins TRBV18 and TRBJ2-1; 7 bases fit TRBD2. After removal of 6 bases from V and 4 bases from J, the junction contained 12 bases not matched to a gene. The CDR3 runs 16 residues. In germline, CDR1 is KGHSH, CDR2 LQKENI. The DNA for the CDR3 is TGTGCCAGCTCGCCGAGCGGGACTGGTCCATACAATGAGCAGTTCTTC. Protein sequence: CASSPSGTGPYNEQFF.

The chain employs TRBV11-2 and TRBJ2-7, with TRBD2 matching 7 bases. Germline V gene data show CDR1 as SGHAT and CDR2 as FQNNGV. J lost 4 bases, V lost 8 bases, and 8 bases had no gene match. This CDR3 is built from 13 residues. The CDR3 bases are TGTGCCAGCGTAGCGGGTAACGGTTACGAGCAGTACTTC. Amino acids: CASVAGNGYEQYF.

J is TRBJ1-4 and V is TRBV6-1; tentatively, D is TRBD1 (5 bases). The CDR3 is 20 residues long. Trimming left V 6 bases short and J 7 bases short, with 33 bases between. CDR1 and CDR2 (germline): MNHNS, SASEGT. In nucleotides, the CDR3 is TGTGCCAGCAGGCCCGTTCGGTCGCCGGGCCGCCAGCCAGGGCGTGAAAAACTGTTTTTT. Translation gives CASRPVRSPGRQPGREKLFF.

This clonotype appeared many times. This chain links TRBV9 with TRBJ1-1, with 8 bases matching TRBD1. Germline V CDR1 and CDR2: SGDLS, YYNGEE. The CDR3 is 14 residues long. Losses at the gene ends were 4 bases for V and 4 bases for J; bases not matched to a gene: 6. This chain's CDR3 is CASSPNTGGTEAFF. The CDR3 region has the DNA TGTGCCAGCAGCCCTAATACAGGGGGCACTGAAGCTTTCTTT.

This clonotype was recorded only once. This sequence joins TRBV7-4 and TRBJ2-3, with 12 bases matching TRBD2. J lost 0 bases, V lost 5 bases, and 9 bases had no gene match. CDR1 SGHVT and CDR2 SQSDAQ come from the germline V gene. The CDR3 is made up of 18 amino acids. The CDR3 DNA is TGTGCCAGCAGCAAAACTCCCGGGACTAGCGGGAGCACAGATACGCAGTATTTT. Amino acid sequence: CASSKTPGTSGSTDTQYF.

This clonotype showed up many times. The V gene is TRBV11-2, the J gene TRBJ2-1; 9 nucleotides line up with TRBD1. Germline trimming cut 4 bases from V and 6 bases from J; bases unmatched to any gene: 1. Germline V gives CDR1 SGHAT, CDR2 FQNNGV. The CDR3 is made up of 13 amino acids. CDR3 coding DNA: TGTGCCAGCAGCTCGGACAGGGGCAATGAGCAGTTCTTC. This sequence encodes CASSSDRGNEQFF.

The sample holds many counts of this clonotype. V and J are TRBV28 and TRBJ1-1, with TRBD1 matching over 7 bases. Losses at the gene ends were 7 bases for V and 4 bases for J; bases not matched to a gene: 12. Germline V gene data show CDR1 as MDHEN and CDR2 as SYDVKM. CDR3 length equals 15 residues. Here the CDR3 reads CASKFEETGVTEAFF. CDR3 coding DNA: TGTGCCAGCAAGTTTGAGGAAACAGGGGTCACTGAAGCTTTCTTT.

This clonotype was counted at least ten times. The V gene is TRBV11-2, the J gene TRBJ2-2; TRBD1 aligns across 10 bases. J gave up 6 bases and V 6 bases, and 16 bases lay outside the gene matches. Germline-derived CDR1 and CDR2 are SGHAT and FQNNGV. The CDR3 is 18 amino acids. The CDR3 sequence is CASSSIPRGQGIAGELFF. The CDR3 nucleotides read TGTGCCAGCAGTTCTATTCCGAGGGGACAGGGGATAGCCGGGGAGCTGTTTTTT. Complete variable domain (other parts from reference TRBV11-2 and TRBJ2-2): EAGVAQSPRYKIIEKRQSVAFWCNPISGHATLYWYQQILGQGPKLLIQFQNNGVVDDSQLPKDRFSAERLKGVDSTLKIQPAKLEDSAVYLCASSSIPRGQGIAGELFFGEGSRLTVL.

This clonotype occurred a few times. This chain uses TRBV18 with TRBJ2-1, with D maybe TRBD2 (6 bases). V dropped 0 bases and J dropped 10 bases, with 13 bases sitting between them. The CDR3 contains 14 residues. Looked up from germline, CDR1 is KGHSH and CDR2 is LQKENI. Here the CDR3 reads CASSPPGLKEEQFF. CDR3 nucleotide sequence: TGTGCCAGCTCACCACCGGGACTCAAGGAAGAGCAGTTCTTC.

The table lists this clonotype with many counts. The chain recombines TRBV28 with TRBJ2-6; D gene uncertain. Germline CDR1 reads MDHEN; CDR2 reads SYDVKM. V was trimmed by 6 bases and J by 0 bases, leaving 6 bases between them. The CDR3 runs 14 residues. The CDR3 nucleotides are TGTGCCAGCAGGATGGGCTCTGGGGCCAACGTCCTGACTTTC. This translates into CASRMGSGANVLTF.

The chain uses TRBV20-1 and TRBJ1-4, with D possibly being TRBD1 (5 bases). This CDR3 spans 13 amino acids. V was shortened by 5 bases and J by 3 bases, with 10 bases between the two germline ends. In germline, CDR1 is DFQATT, CDR2 SNEGSKA (reference sequence). CDR3 protein: CSAAGTANEKLFF. The CDR3 region has the DNA TGCAGTGCTGCAGGGACGGCTAATGAAAAACTGTTTTTT.

This clonotype has only one observation. The junction departs from the called germline gene at one end, perhaps through a read error. The J gene is TRBJ2-3, the V gene TRBV9; D gene unclear. Per the germline V gene, CDR1 is SGDLS and CDR2 is YYNGEE. This CDR3 comprises 17 residues. CDR3 nucleotides: TGTGCCAGCAGCCCCCCCCCGGGTACCTCCAGCACAGATACGCAGGATTTT. This translates into CASSPPPGTSSTDTQDF.

This clonotype was detected many times. The rearrangement joins TRBV20-1 to TRBJ2-7; D possibly corresponds to TRBD2 (6 bases). There are 14 residues in the CDR3. V was trimmed by 2 bases and J by 6 bases, leaving 17 bases between them. The germline V gene has CDR1 DFQATT and CDR2 SNEGSKA (reference sequence). The CDR3 sequence is CSARRRGPWGEQYF. The CDR3 DNA follows: TGCAGTGCTAGAAGGCGGGGTCCTTGGGGCGAGCAGTACTTC.

This sequence joins TRBV19 and TRBJ2-4; D might be TRBD1 (5 bases). The CDR3 extends over 16 amino acids. V dropped 5 bases and J dropped 4 bases, with 18 bases sitting between them. The V gene's germline CDR1 is LNHDA and CDR2 SQIVND (reference sequence). CDR3 DNA sequence: TGTGCCAGTAGTCCAAAACAGGTCAGCCTGAAAAACATTCAGTACTTC. It translates to CASSPKQVSLKNIQYF.

The V gene is TRBV29-1, the J gene TRBJ2-1, with 9 bases that match TRBD2. With 3 bases clipped from V and 9 bases from J, the junction kept 12 bases outside the gene matches. CDR1 is SQVTM and CDR2 is ANQGSEA in the germline V gene. The length of the CDR3 is 15 residues. The CDR3 sequence is CSVEDNSGGLGEQFF. DNA of the CDR3: TGCAGCGTTGAGGACAATAGCGGGGGATTGGGTGAGCAGTTCTTC.

The rearrangement links TRBV30 to TRBJ2-7; D might be TRBD1 or TRBD2, each matching 5 bases. Trimming pared 0 bases from V and 3 bases from J, leaving 9 bases between. CDR1 is GTSNPN and CDR2 is SVGIG in the germline V gene (reference sequence). The CDR3 is 13 residues long. In DNA, the CDR3 is TGTGCCTGGAGTGTACTAGGGGTCTACGAGCAGTACTTC. Protein sequence: CAWSVLGVYEQYF.

This clonotype was observed at least ten times. The V gene is TRBV2, the J gene TRBJ2-7, with D tentatively TRBD2 (5 bases). Per the germline V gene, CDR1 is SNHLY and CDR2 is FYNNEI. The CDR3 length is 12 residues. Trimming removed 8 bases from V and 10 bases from J, with 18 bases in between. CDR3 protein: CASAPWSGVQYF. DNA for the CDR3: TGTGCCAGCGCCCCGTGGAGCGGAGTACAGTACTTC.